The rows below give T cell receptor beta chains drawn from one sample of a study of T cell responses to AZD1222 COVID-19 vaccine. Some clones are missing from TCRdb's copy, which holds only in-frame ones; the method was immunoSEQ multiplex PCR. Altogether about 160,000 clones are present, 70% to 90% being singletons, with the ten largest covering 4% to 5.5%. Sequencing was performed on peripheral blood, taken 28 days after the second AZD1222 dose. The receptors here all came from an adult who received the AZD1222 COVID-19 vaccine. Each CDR3 is given with its conserved first and last residue. The D gene is left open where the match is weak. Not every row has a clone size; where given, it reads once, few, many or a size class.

TRBV2	TRBJ1-6	NA	NA	CASSDMGGRNLNSPLHF	TGTGCCAGCAGTGATATGGGGGGACGAAATCTTAATTCACCCCTCCACTTT
TRBV6-5	TRBJ1-1	TRBD1	NA	CASSRDRANTEAFF	TGTGCCAGCTCCCGGGACAGGGCGAACACTGAAGCTTTCTTT
TRBV14	TRBJ2-3	TRBD2	NA	CASSRRGGVDTQYF	TGTGCCAGCAGCCGGCGGGGGGGCGTAGATACGCAGTATTTT
TRBV5-4	TRBJ2-1	NA	NA	CASSSWDRGNEQFF	TGTGCCAGCAGCTCCTGGGACCGAGGTAATGAGCAGTTCTTC
TRBV15	TRBJ1-1	NA	NA	CATRDLGGNTEAFF	TGTGCCACCAGGGATCTGGGGGGGAACACTGAAGCTTTCTTT
TRBV2	TRBJ1-2	TRBD1	NA	CASTIQGDYGYTF	TGTGCCAGCACGATCCAGGGGGACTATGGCTACACCTTC
TRBV6-5	TRBJ2-3	NA	NA	CASSRELRDTQYF	TGTGCCAGCAGTAGGGAGTTAAGAGATACGCAGTATTTT
TRBV6-5	TRBJ2-7	NA	NA	CASRHPPGSHEQYF	TGTGCCAGCAGGCACCCCCCGGGGTCCCACGAGCAGTACTTC
TRBV29-1	TRBJ1-1	NA	NA	CSVETGSNTEAFF	TGCAGCGTAGAAACAGGCTCGAACACTGAAGCTTTCTTT
TRBV12-3/TRBV12-4	TRBJ2-5	TRBD1	NA	CASRSGGLETQYF	TGTGCCAGCAGGTCAGGGGGCTTGGAGACCCAGTACTTC
TRBV6-5	TRBJ2-1	NA	once	CASRRTLGDEQFF	TGTGCCAGCAGACGGACCCTGGGGGATGAGCAGTTCTTC
TRBV3-1/TRBV3-2	TRBJ2-7	TRBD1	NA	CASRPGTGSEQYF	TGTGCCAGCAGGCCCGGGACAGGGTCCGAGCAGTACTTC
TRBV7-6	TRBJ1-2	NA	NA	CASSSGDGYTF	TGTGCCAGCAGTTCGGGGGATGGCTACACCTTC
TRBV30	TRBJ1-1	NA	NA	CAWIRGNTEAFF	TGTGCCTGGATTAGGGGGAACACTGAAGCTTTCTTT
TRBV7-9	TRBJ1-2	TRBD1	NA	CASSLIGGGKGYTF	TGTGCCAGCAGCTTAATAGGGGGCGGGAAGGGCTACACCTTC
TRBV5-4	TRBJ1-1	NA	NA	CASSLIVRGSTEAFF	TGTGCCAGCAGCTTGATCGTCAGGGGTAGCACTGAAGCTTTCTTT
TRBV5-6	TRBJ1-1	NA	NA	CASSFFSAEAFF	TGTGCCAGCAGCTTCTTCTCCGCGGAAGCTTTCTTT
TRBV6-5	TRBJ1-2	NA	NA	CASSPLGSYGYTF	TGTGCCAGCAGCCCCCTAGGGAGCTATGGCTACACCTTC
TRBV18	TRBJ1-4	TRBD1	NA	CASSPPGQGNEKLFF	TGTGCCAGCTCACCTCCGGGACAGGGTAATGAAAAACTGTTTTTT
TRBV7-8	TRBJ1-1	NA	once	CASSLGRGGTEAFF	TGTGCCAGCAGCTTAGGCAGGGGAGGAACTGAAGCTTTCTTT
TRBV7-9	TRBJ1-5	NA	NA	CASRQGTQPQHF	TGTGCCAGCAGGCAAGGGACCCAGCCCCAGCATTTT
TRBV9	TRBJ1-1	NA	NA	CASSDQQGGGRF	TGTGCCAGCAGCGATCAACAGGGTGGCGGCCGATTT
TRBV30	TRBJ1-6	NA	NA	CAGKPPRANNSPLHF	TGTGCCGGGAAACCTCCCCGGGCGAATAATTCACCCCTCCACTTT
TRBV6-5	TRBJ2-3	NA	NA	CASIRDSSTDTQYF	TGTGCCAGCATACGAGACAGTAGCACAGATACGCAGTATTTT
TRBV24-1	TRBJ2-3	NA	NA	CATSDPKSEQYF	TGTGCCACCAGTGACCCCAAATCGGAGCAGTATTTT
TRBV19	TRBJ2-1	NA	NA	CASNGGLVRSYNEQFF	TGTGCCAGTAATGGGGGTTTGGTCCGCTCCTACAATGAGCAGTTCTTC
TRBV27	TRBJ1-3	NA	NA	CASSFGGGGNTIYF	TGTGCCAGCAGTTTTGGGGGAGGTGGAAACACCATATATTTT
TRBV18	TRBJ1-2	NA	NA	CASSPDSGIYGYTF	TGTGCCAGCTCCCCGGACAGTGGGATCTATGGCTACACCTTC
TRBV11-3	TRBJ2-2	TRBD1	NA	CASSARTGPTGELFF	TGTGCCAGCAGCGCAAGGACAGGGCCGACCGGGGAGCTGTTTTTT
TRBV6-5	TRBJ1-1	NA	NA	CASREVQGSEAFF	TGTGCCAGCAGAGAGGTTCAAGGCTCTGAAGCTTTCTTT
TRBV4-1	TRBJ2-3	NA	NA	CASSQVGRTDTQYF	TGCGCCAGCAGCCAAGTAGGGAGAACAGATACGCAGTATTTT
TRBV28	TRBJ2-3	NA	NA	CASSNRDTDTQYF	TGTGCCAGCAGTAACCGGGACACAGATACGCAGTATTTT
TRBV4-1	TRBJ1-2	NA	NA	CASSQTTDENYGYTF	TGCGCCAGCAGCCAAACGACAGACGAAAACTATGGCTACACCTTC
TRBV30	TRBJ1-1	NA	NA	CAWRAMERNTEAFF	TGTGCCTGGAGGGCAATGGAGAGGAACACTGAAGCTTTCTTT
TRBV9	TRBJ1-1	NA	NA	CASSVDPYWGNTEAFF	TGTGCCAGCAGCGTAGACCCGTACTGGGGGAACACTGAAGCTTTCTTT
TRBV7-3	TRBJ2-2	NA	NA	CASSLSRDTGELFF	TGTGCCAGCAGCTTAAGCAGGGACACCGGGGAGCTGTTTTTT
TRBV2	TRBJ1-5	TRBD1	NA	CASRYRGDQPQHF	TGTGCCAGCAGGTACAGGGGAGATCAGCCCCAGCATTTT
TRBV27	TRBJ2-2	NA	NA	CASSLNENTGELFF	TGTGCCAGCAGTTTGAACGAGAACACCGGGGAGCTGTTTTTT